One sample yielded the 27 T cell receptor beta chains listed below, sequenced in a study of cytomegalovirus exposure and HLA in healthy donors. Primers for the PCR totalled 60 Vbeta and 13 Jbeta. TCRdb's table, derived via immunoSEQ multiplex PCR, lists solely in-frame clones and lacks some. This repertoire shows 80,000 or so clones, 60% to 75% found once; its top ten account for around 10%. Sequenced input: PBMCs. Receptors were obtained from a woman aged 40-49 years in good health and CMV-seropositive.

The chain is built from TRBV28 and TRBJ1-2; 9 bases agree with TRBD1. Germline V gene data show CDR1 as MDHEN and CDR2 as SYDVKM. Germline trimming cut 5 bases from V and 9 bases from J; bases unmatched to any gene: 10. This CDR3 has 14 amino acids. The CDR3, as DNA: TGTGCCAGCAGTCCACAGGGGGCGAGCTCTCGCTACACCTTC. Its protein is CASSPQGASSRYTF.

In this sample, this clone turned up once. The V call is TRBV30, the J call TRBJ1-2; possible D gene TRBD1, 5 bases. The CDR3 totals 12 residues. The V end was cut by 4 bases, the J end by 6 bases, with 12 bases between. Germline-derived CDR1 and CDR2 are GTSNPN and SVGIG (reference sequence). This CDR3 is CAWKGFGDGYTF. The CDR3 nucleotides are TGTGCCTGGAAGGGGTTTGGGGATGGCTACACCTTC.

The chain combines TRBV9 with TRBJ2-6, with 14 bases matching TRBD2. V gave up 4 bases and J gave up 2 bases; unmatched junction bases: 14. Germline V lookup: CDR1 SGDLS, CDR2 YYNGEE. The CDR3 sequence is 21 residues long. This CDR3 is CASSPRTSGGLSDPGANVLTF. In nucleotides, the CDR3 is TGTGCCAGCAGCCCCAGGACTAGCGGGGGGCTCTCGGATCCTGGGGCCAACGTCCTGACTTTC.

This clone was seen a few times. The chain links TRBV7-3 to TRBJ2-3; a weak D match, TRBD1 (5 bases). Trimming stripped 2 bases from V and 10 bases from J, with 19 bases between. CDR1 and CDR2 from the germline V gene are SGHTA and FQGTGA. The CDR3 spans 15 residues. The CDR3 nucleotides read TGTGCCAGCAGCTTACAGGGTCCCAGCGTGACGGCGCAGTATTTT. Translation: CASSLQGPSVTAQYF. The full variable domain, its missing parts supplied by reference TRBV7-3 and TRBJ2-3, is GAGVSQTPSNKVTEKGKYVELRCDPISGHTALYWYRQSLGQGPEFLIYFQGTGAADDSGLPNDRFFAVRPEGSVSTLKIQRTERGDSAVYLCASSLQGPSVTAQYFGPGTRLTVL.

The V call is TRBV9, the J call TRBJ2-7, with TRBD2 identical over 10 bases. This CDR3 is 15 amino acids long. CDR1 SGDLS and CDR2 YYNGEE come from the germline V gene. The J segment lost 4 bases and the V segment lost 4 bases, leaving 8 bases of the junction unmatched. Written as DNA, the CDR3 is TGTGCCAGCAGCCCCTCAGCGGGGGGGCCTTACGAGCAGTACTTC. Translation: CASSPSAGGPYEQYF.

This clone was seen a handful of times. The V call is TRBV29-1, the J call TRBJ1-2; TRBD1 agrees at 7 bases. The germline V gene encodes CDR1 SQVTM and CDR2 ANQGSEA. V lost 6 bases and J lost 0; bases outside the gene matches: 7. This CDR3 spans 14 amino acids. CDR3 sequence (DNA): TGCAGCGTGATGAGACAGGGCCCTAACTATGGCTACACCTTC. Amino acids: CSVMRQGPNYGYTF. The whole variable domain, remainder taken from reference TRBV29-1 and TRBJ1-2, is SAVISQKPSRDICQRGTSLTIQCQVDSQVTMMFWYRQQPGQSLTLIATANQGSEATYESGFVIDKFPISRPNLTFSTLTVSNMSPEDSSIYLCSVMRQGPNYGYTFGSGTRLTVV.

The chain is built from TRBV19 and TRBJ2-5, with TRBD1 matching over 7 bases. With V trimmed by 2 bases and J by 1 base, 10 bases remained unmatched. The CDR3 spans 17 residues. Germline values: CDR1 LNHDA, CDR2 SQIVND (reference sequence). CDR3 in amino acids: CASSILWLGQSQETQYF. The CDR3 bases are TGTGCCAGTAGTATACTATGGCTGGGACAGTCCCAAGAGACCCAGTACTTC.

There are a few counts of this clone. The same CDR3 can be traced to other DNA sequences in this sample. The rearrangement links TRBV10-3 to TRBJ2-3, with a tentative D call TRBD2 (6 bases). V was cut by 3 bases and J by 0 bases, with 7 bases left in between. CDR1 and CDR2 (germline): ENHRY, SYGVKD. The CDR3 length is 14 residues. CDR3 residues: CAISERGSTDTQYF. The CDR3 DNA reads TGTGCCATCAGTGAACGGGGGAGCACAGATACGCAGTATTTT.

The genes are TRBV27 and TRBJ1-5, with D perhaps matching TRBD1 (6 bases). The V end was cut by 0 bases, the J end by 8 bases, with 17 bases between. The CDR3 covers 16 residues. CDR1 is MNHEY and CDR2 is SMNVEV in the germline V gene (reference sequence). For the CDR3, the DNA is TGTGCCAGCAGTTTATCGGGGGCAGTCCTTGGTAAGCCCCAGCATTTT. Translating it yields CASSLSGAVLGKPQHF.

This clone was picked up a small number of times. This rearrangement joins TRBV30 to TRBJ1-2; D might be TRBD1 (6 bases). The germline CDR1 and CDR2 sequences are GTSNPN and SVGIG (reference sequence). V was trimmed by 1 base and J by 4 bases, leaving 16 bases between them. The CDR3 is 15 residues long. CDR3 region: CAWSAKLGAGYGYTF. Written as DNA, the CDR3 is TGTGCCTGGAGTGCAAAGCTGGGGGCGGGCTATGGCTACACCTTC.

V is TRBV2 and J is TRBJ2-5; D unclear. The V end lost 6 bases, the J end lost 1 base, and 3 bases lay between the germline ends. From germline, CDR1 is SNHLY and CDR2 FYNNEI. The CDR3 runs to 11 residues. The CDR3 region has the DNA TGTGCCAGCAGCTTCCAAGAGACCCAGTACTTC. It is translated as CASSFQETQYF. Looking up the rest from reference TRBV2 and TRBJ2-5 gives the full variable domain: EPEVTQTPSHQVTQMGQEVILRCVPISNHLYFYWYRQILGQKVEFLVSFYNNEISEKSEIFDDQFSVERPDGSNFTLKIRSTKLEDSAMYFCASSFQETQYFGPGTRLLVL.

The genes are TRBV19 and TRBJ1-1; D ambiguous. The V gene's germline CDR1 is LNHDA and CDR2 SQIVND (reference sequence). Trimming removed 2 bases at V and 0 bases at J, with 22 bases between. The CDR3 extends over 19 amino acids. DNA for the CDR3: TGTGCCAGTAGTATATCCCCCACCTCCTTTGCAGACATGAACACTGAAGCTTTCTTT. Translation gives CASSISPTSFADMNTEAFF.

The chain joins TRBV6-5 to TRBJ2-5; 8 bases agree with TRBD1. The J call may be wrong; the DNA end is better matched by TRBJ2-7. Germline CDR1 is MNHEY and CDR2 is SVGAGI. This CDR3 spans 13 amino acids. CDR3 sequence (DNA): TGTGCCAGCAGTTCCGGACAGGGCGGCGAGCAGTACTTC. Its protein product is CASSSGQGGEQYF.

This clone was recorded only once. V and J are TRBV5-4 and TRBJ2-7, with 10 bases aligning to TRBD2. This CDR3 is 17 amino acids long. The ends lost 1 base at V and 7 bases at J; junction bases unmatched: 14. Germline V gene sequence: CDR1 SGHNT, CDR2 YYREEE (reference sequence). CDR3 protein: CASSLSTSGIGSGEQYF. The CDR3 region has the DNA TGTGCCAGCAGCTTGAGCACTAGCGGGATAGGGTCGGGAGAGCAGTACTTC.

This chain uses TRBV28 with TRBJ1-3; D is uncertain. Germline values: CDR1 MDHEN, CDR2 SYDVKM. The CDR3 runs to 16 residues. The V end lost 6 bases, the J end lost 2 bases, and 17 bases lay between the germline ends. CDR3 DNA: TGTGCCAGCAGGACCAGGCCGGCTTCAACTGGAAACACCATATATTTT. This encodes CASRTRPASTGNTIYF.

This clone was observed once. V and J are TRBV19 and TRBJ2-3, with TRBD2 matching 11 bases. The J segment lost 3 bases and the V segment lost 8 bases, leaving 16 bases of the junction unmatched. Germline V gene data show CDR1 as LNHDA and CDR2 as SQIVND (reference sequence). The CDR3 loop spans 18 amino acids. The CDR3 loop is CASGLGLAGGRRTDTQYF. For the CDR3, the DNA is TGTGCCAGTGGCCTTGGGCTAGCGGGGGGCCGGAGAACAGATACGCAGTATTTT.

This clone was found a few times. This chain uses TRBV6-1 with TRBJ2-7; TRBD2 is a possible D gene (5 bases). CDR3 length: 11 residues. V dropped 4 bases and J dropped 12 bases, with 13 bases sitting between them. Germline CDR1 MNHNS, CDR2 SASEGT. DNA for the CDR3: TGTGCCAGCAGTGTCGAGCGGAGGCCGTACTTC. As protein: CASSVERRPYF.

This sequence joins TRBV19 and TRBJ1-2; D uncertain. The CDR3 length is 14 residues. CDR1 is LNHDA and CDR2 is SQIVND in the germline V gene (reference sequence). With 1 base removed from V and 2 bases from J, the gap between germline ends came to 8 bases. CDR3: CASSIGWQNYGYTF. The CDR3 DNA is TGTGCCAGTAGTATAGGGTGGCAGAACTATGGCTACACCTTC.

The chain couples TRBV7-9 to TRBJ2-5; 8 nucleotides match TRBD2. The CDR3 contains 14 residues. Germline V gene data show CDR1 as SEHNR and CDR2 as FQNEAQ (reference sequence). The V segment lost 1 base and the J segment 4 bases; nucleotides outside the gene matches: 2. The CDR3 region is CASSLGRGGETQYF. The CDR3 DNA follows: TGTGCCAGCAGCTTAGGACGGGGGGGAGAGACCCAGTACTTC.

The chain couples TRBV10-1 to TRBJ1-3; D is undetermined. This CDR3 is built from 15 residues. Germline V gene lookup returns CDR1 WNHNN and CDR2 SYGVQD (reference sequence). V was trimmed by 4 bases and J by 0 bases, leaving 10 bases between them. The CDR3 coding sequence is TGCGCCAGCAGTGGAGCCGGAGACTCTGGAAACACCATATATTTT. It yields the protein CASSGAGDSGNTIYF.

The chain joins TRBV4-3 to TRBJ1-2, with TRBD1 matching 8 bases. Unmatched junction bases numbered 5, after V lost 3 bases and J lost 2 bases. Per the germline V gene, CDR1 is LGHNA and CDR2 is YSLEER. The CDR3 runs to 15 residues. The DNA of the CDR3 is TGCGCCAGCAGCCACCGACAGGGGACCAACTATGGCTACACCTTC. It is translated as CASSHRQGTNYGYTF.

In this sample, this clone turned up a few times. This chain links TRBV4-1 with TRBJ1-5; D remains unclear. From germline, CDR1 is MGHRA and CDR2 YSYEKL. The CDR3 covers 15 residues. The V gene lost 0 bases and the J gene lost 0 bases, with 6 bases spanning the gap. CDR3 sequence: CASSQEGRSNQPQHF. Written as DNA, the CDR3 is TGCGCCAGCAGCCAAGAGGGCCGTAGCAATCAGCCCCAGCATTTT.

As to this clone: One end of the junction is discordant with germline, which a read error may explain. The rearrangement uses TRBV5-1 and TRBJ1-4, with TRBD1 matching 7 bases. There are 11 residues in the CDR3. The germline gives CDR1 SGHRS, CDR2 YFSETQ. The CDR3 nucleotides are TGCGCCAGCGCCAAAGAAGGGACAGTGGTTTTT. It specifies CASAKEGTVVF.

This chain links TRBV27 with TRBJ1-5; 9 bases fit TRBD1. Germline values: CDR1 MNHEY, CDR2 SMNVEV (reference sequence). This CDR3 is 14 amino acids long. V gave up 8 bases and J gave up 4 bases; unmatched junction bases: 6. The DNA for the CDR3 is TGTGCCAGCCGACTACAGGGGGCGAATCAGCCCCAGCATTTT. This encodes CASRLQGANQPQHF.

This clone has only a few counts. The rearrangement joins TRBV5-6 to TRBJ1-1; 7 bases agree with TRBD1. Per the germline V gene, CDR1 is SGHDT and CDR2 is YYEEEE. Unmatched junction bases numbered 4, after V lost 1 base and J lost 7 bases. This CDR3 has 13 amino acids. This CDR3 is CASSLTGVNEAFF. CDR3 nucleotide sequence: TGTGCCAGCAGCTTGACAGGGGTTAATGAAGCTTTCTTT.

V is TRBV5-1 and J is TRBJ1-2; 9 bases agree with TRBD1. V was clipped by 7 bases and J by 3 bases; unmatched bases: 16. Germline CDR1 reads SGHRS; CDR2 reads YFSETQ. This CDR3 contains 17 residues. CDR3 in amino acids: CASRTTTGGFSDYGYTF. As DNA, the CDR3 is TGCGCCAGCCGAACAACGACAGGGGGTTTTAGCGACTATGGCTACACCTTC.

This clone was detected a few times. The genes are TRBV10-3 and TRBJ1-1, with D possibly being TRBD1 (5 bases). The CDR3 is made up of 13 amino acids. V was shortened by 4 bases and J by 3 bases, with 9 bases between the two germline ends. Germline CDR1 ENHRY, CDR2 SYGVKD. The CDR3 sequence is CAISGQGDTEAFF. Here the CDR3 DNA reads TGTGCCATCAGTGGTCAGGGCGACACTGAAGCTTTCTTT.